This paragraph covers one TCR beta chain sequence. Its target is unknown. These data come from a study of T-cell memory formation after mild COVID-19. The V gene's germline CDR1 is SQVTM and CDR2 ANQGSEA. The V gene lost 5 bases and the J gene lost 11 bases, with 23 bases spanning the gap. The CDR3 has 14 amino acids. Study-level results: Contracting clones localized mainly to CM and EM when CD4+ and mainly to EMRA when CD8+.

TCRdb re-called the 5' RACE reads through MiXCR, storing one row per CDR3 protein. The table records under 200,000 distinct CDR3 sequences, roughly a third of them present only once. The source of this sequence is an adult woman who had mild COVID-19 (a few samples of this study predate the infection). Cell type and time point are not known. The chain employs TRBV29-1 and TRBJ2-3; unclear D gene. Specimen: PBMCs or a T cell subset sorted from them (not recorded which). CDR3 nucleotides: TGCAGCGTTAGGTCCCACCCTTCCACGGAGATGCAGTATTTT. Translating it yields CSVRSHPSTEMQYF.